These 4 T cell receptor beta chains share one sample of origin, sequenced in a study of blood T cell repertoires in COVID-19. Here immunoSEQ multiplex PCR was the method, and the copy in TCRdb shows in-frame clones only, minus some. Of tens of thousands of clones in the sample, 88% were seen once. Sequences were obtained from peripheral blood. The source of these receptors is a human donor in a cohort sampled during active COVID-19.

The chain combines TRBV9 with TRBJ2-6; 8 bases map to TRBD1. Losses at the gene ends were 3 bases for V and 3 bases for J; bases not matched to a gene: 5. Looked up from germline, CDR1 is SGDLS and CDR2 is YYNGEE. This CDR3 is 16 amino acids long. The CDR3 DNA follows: TGTGCCAGCAGCGCGCAGGGGGCGCTTGGGGCCAACGTCCTGACTTTC. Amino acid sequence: CASSAQGALGANVLTF.

The CDR3 spells CAISGQGVDTEAFF. DNA of the CDR3: TGTGCCATCAGCGGACAGGGGGTCGATACTGAAGCTTTCTTT. The V and J genes are TRBV10-3 and TRBJ1-1, with TRBD1 matching 10 bases. V lost 6 bases, J lost 5 bases, and 6 bases stayed unmatched. Germline CDR1 ENHRY, CDR2 SYGVKD. CDR3 length equals 14 residues.

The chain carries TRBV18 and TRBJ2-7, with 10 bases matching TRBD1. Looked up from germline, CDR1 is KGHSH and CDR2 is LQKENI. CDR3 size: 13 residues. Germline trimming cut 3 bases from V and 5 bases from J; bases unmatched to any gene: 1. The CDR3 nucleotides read TGTGCCAGCTCACCCGGGACAGGGGACGAGCAGTACTTC. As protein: CASSPGTGDEQYF.

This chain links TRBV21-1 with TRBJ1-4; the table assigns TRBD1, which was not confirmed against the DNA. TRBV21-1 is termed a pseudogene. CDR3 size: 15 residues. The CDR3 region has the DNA TGTGCCGGAGGTTGGGGGCTGGAAACTAATGAAAAACTGTTTTTT. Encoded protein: CAGGWGLETNEKLFF.